This entry features one T cell receptor (beta chain) sequence. Which antigen it targets is not known. Qualities for individual bases were not recorded, and no much larger clone is one base off. The trim is 1 base for V and 8 bases for J, with a gap of 17 bases between the germline ends. Its CDR3 holds 16 amino acids, cysteine through phenylalanine. Only CDR3 DNA remains: 48 bases, in frame from the first base. Per the germline V gene, LGHNA is the CDR1 and YNFKEQ is the CDR2. These data originate in a study of blood T cell repertoires in COVID-19 (TCRdb year 2020). General notes on the study: The collaborator samples originated in the United States, Italy and Spain and spanned the acute and convalescent phases of COVID-19. The material from the prospective study consisted of cDNA or gDNA derived from T cells, B-cell-depleted T cells, or PBMCs. Subjects who had been exposed to COVID-19, were actively infected with it, or had recovered from it provided the deeply sampled blood TCRbeta repertoires that made up the dataset. The repertoires were released in a freely available public database meant as a resource for research on the immune response to SARS-CoV-2. Samples were obtained from the ongoing ImmuneRACE study (first 160 participants) and from 950 to 1,500 subjects provided by 6 global collaborators. The sample metadata nearly always contained a de-identified subject ID, COVID-19 status, age in years and sex. Where available, HLA class I and class II types were obtained from metadata supplied by the sample provider rather than from assay-based typing. The paper as a whole reports these results and caveats: The amount of clinical and demographic metadata varied by source and participant and was provided uncurated.

Whole blood was collected in K2EDTA tubes by collaborating institutions according to the institutions' own protocols. For TCRbeta analysis, collaborators shipped samples as frozen whole blood, isolated PBMCs, or DNA extracted from either of those sample types. The immunoSEQ Assay, a bias-controlled multiplex PCR, was used to amplify TCRbeta CDR3 regions from genomic DNA. The original methods were these. Nucleated cell counts per sample were estimated from amplification of reference gene primers within the assay. To quantify the absolute abundance of each unique TCRbeta CDR3 rearrangement, sequence reads were collapsed and filtered. For each sample, productive Simpson clonality was calculated as the square root of Simpson's diversity index over productive rearrangements. TCRdb's version of the immuneACCESS table is confined to in-frame rearrangements and falls short of the full clone set. An unresolved V gene accounts for under half of the shortfall where checked; the remainder is of unknown origin. D and trimming were read from the DNA, whereas the V and J calls and clone size are those reported in that table. In this sample the table shows fewer than 140,000 clones, around 80% of which occur a single time. Together, the top ten hold about 14% of the sample.

The V and J genes are TRBV4-2 and TRBJ1-4, and perhaps TRBD1 as D gene, on 6 matching bases. The source material was peripheral blood. The source is a woman aged 60 to 75 with acute or convalescent COVID-19. The bases are TGTGCCAGCAGCCAAGCGAACAGGGAAGTGGGGGAAAAACTGTTTTTT. The encoded protein is CASSQANREVGEKLFF.